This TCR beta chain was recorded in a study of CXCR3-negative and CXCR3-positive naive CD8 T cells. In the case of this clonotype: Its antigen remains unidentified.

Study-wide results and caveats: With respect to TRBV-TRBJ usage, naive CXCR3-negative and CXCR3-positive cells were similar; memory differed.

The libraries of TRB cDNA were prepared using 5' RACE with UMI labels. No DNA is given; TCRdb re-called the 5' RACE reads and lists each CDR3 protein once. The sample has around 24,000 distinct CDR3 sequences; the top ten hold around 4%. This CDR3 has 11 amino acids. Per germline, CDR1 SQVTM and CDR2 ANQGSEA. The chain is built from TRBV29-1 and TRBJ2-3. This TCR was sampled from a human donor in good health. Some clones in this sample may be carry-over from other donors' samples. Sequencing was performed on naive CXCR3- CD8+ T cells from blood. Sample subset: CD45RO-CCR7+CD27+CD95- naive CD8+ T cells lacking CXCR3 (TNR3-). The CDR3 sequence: CSARHTDTQYF.